Following are 5 T cell receptor beta chains from one sample sequenced in a study of T cell responses to AZD1222 COVID-19 vaccine. Sequencing was performed with immunoSEQ multiplex PCR; in TCRdb, only in-frame clones are kept and a portion is missing. The table shows 120,000 or so clones, with approximately 88% occurring only once. The sequences come from peripheral blood, collected on day 0 of AZD1222 vaccination. These receptors originate from an adult in good health.

The chain couples TRBV3-1 (or the pseudogene TRBV3-2) to TRBJ2-1; a weak D match, TRBD2 (6 bases). This CDR3 region has 14 residues. Germline loops: CDR1 LGHDT, CDR2 YNNKEL (reference sequence). V lost 2 bases and J 9 bases, leaving 14 bases between the germline ends. The CDR3 nucleotides are TGTGCCAGCAGCCAATTTGCGGCGGGAAGTGAGCAGTTCTTC. This gives the protein CASSQFAAGSEQFF.

This clone has just one count. The chain uses TRBV4-2 and TRBJ2-5; perhaps TRBD1 as D (5 bases). In germline, CDR1 is LGHNA, CDR2 YNFKEQ. CDR3 length: 15 amino acids. V was trimmed by 3 bases and J by 2 bases, leaving 13 bases between them. CDR3 bases: TGTGCCAGCAGCCAGAAAGGACACCAACAAGAGACCCAGTACTTC. This translates into CASSQKGHQQETQYF.

In DNA form, the CDR3 reads TGTGCCAGCCCAAGGAGCTCTGGGGCCAACGTCCTGACTTTC. It is translated as CASPRSSGANVLTF. The chain employs TRBV5-8 and TRBJ2-6; no firm D call. The CDR3 contains 14 residues. The V and J ends lost 7 bases and 0 bases respectively, with 8 bases between them. CDR1 SGHTS and CDR2 YDEGEE come from the germline V gene.

The chain carries TRBV11-3 and TRBJ2-7, with unresolved D. V lost 5 bases and J lost 0, with 14 bases in between. CDR1 is SGHNT, CDR2 YENEEA, per germline. This CDR3 is built from 15 residues. The CDR3 nucleotides are TGTGCCAGCAGCCCACAAAACCTCTACTCCTACGAGCAGTACTTC. This encodes CASSPQNLYSYEQYF.

This sequence joins TRBV4-2 and TRBJ1-1; D unclear. With 4 bases removed from V and 4 bases from J, the gap between germline ends came to 13 bases. From germline, CDR1 is LGHNA and CDR2 YNFKEQ. This CDR3 is 14 amino acids long. The CDR3 nucleotides read TGTGCCAGCAGCCCTAACCGGGAGGGCACTGAAGCTTTCTTT. Protein product: CASSPNREGTEAFF.